This T cell receptor (beta chain) was obtained from a study of blood T cell repertoires in COVID-19. There are 14 residues in the CDR3. V dropped 6 bases and J dropped 6; count of bases not matched to a gene: 10. CDR1 and CDR2 (germline): MNHEY, SVGAGI. Repertoires were generated with immunoSEQ multiplex PCR, while TCRdb's copy carries only in-frame clones and drops some. The sample lists over 400,000 clones; 80% to 90% were seen once. The gene calls are TRBV6-5 and TRBJ2-7; 8 bases map to TRBD1. The receptor was isolated from a human donor in a cohort sampled during active COVID-19. Sequences were obtained from peripheral blood. The CDR3 region is CASRRDRTLSEQYF. DNA of the CDR3: TGTGCCAGCAGAAGGGACAGGACCCTCTCCGAGCAGTACTTC.